The 30 T cell receptor beta chains below come from one sample, sequenced in a study of Ad26.COV2.S vaccination and SARS-CoV-2 variants. Treatment denoted: about 20 received Ad26.COV2.S at low or high dose, single or two shots; roughly 5 received placebo; per-sample allocation not given. Sampling occurred on day 63 after the first vaccine or placebo injection. Here immunoSEQ multiplex PCR was the method, and the copy in TCRdb shows in-frame clones only, minus some. Altogether some 240,000 clones are present, roughly 89% being singletons, with the ten largest covering 2.5% to 3.5%. This sample comprised peripheral blood, obtained in a trial of Ad26.COV2.S vaccine versus placebo. The source of these receptors is a person between 18 and 65 years old who received the Ad26.COV2.S COVID-19 vaccine or a placebo.

The chain carries TRBV7-7 and TRBJ2-6; D unclear. V lost 5 bases and J 0 bases, leaving 11 bases between the germline ends. This CDR3 spans 16 amino acids. The germline V gene has CDR1 SSHAT and CDR2 FNYEAQ (reference sequence). CDR3 bases: TGTGCCAGCAGCAAAGGACCGATCTCTGGGGCCAACGTCCTGACTTTC. Translated, it gives CASSKGPISGANVLTF.

The chain is built from TRBV24-1 and TRBJ2-5; 7 nucleotides agree with TRBD2. Trimming removed 7 bases from V and 5 bases from J; junction bases left unmatched: 12. CDR1 and CDR2 from the germline V gene are KGHDR and SFDVKD. This CDR3 is 15 amino acids long. The CDR3 coding sequence is TGTGCCACCAGCCACGGGGGAGGGAGGTCCGAGACCCAGTACTTC. It translates to CATSHGGGRSETQYF.

The chain has TRBV4-1 and TRBJ1-1, with a weak D call TRBD1 (5 bases). The CDR3 consists of 17 residues. Germline values: CDR1 MGHRA, CDR2 YSYEKL. V lost 1 base to trimming and J lost 3 bases, with 18 bases between them. The CDR3 here is CASSQGRRAGWDTEAFF. The CDR3 bases are TGCGCCAGCAGCCAAGGAAGGAGGGCAGGGTGGGACACTGAAGCTTTCTTT.

Written as DNA, the CDR3 is TGTGCCAGCTCACCACAGGGAAGGGAATGGGTCGGAGGCCAGCCCCAGCATTTT. Protein: CASSPQGREWVGGQPQHF. V usage is TRBV18 and J usage is TRBJ1-5; D gene unclear. The CDR3 sequence is 18 residues long. The V and J ends lost 1 base and 7 bases respectively, with 23 bases between them. In germline, CDR1 is KGHSH, CDR2 LQKENI.

The chain employs TRBV18 and TRBJ1-2, with TRBD1 identical over 12 bases. The CDR3 has 17 amino acids. Germline CDR1 KGHSH, CDR2 LQKENI. V was clipped by 5 bases and J by 1 base; unmatched bases: 8. The CDR3 reads CASSYRDRGQLNYGYTF. DNA for the CDR3: TGTGCCAGCTCATACCGGGACAGGGGGCAGCTTAACTATGGCTACACCTTC.

V usage is TRBV19 and J usage is TRBJ2-1; tentatively, D is TRBD1 (6 bases). The V and J ends lost 9 bases and 2 bases respectively, with 11 bases between them. CDR1 is LNHDA, CDR2 SQIVND, per germline (reference sequence). The CDR3 loop spans 13 amino acids. CDR3 sequence reads: CASGQQAYNEQFF. CDR3 in DNA: TGTGCCAGCGGACAGCAGGCCTACAATGAGCAGTTCTTC.

The rearrangement joins TRBV3-1 (or the pseudogene TRBV3-2) to TRBJ2-5; D not resolved. Germline CDR1 is LGHDT and CDR2 is YNNKEL (reference sequence). V lost 2 bases to trimming and J lost 7 bases, with 11 bases between them. This CDR3 is 13 amino acids long. CDR3 nucleotide sequence: TGTGCCAGCAGCCAAAACCCCTCGGGGACCCAGTACTTC. Amino acids: CASSQNPSGTQYF.

The sample holds one count of this clone. The rearrangement joins TRBV5-1 to TRBJ2-5; D is unresolved. Trimming removed 0 bases at V and 1 base at J, with 13 bases between. The CDR3 length is 16 residues. Per the germline V gene, CDR1 is SGHRS and CDR2 is YFSETQ. The CDR3 loop reads CASSLAGRAAQETQYF. The CDR3 region has the DNA TGCGCCAGCAGCTTGGCCGGCCGGGCGGCCCAAGAGACCCAGTACTTC.

This rearrangement joins TRBV7-8 to TRBJ1-2, with unresolved D. Germline V gene sequence: CDR1 SGHVS, CDR2 FQNEAQ. The CDR3 extends over 13 amino acids. V dropped 5 bases and J dropped 4 bases, with 11 bases sitting between them. In DNA form, the CDR3 reads TGTGCCAGCAGCGAATCTGACCCCTATGGCTACACCTTC. It specifies CASSESDPYGYTF.

In this sample, this clone turned up a few times. This chain connects TRBV19 to TRBJ1-4; D possibly corresponds to TRBD1 (6 bases). From germline, CDR1 is LNHDA and CDR2 SQIVND (reference sequence). Trimming took off 5 bases at V and 7 bases at J, with 14 bases between the two ends. The length of the CDR3 is 14 residues. The CDR3 DNA sequence: TGTGCCAGTAGTCTCCGGGAGGGGGGTGAAAAACTGTTTTTT. It codes for CASSLREGGEKLFF.

The table lists this clone with many counts. The V gene is TRBV6-4, the J gene TRBJ2-2, with D unclear. V shed 7 bases and J shed 2 bases, with 8 bases lying between them. There are 13 residues in the CDR3. Germline CDR1 is MRHNA and CDR2 is SNTAGT. The CDR3 loop is CASTDGNTGELFF. The CDR3 region has the DNA TGTGCCAGCACGGACGGTAACACCGGGGAGCTGTTTTTT.

This clone has a single count. The V gene is TRBV10-3, the J gene TRBJ2-5; the match to TRBD2 covers 7 bases. V shed 3 bases and J 2 bases; nucleotides not matched to a gene: 6. The CDR3 has 15 amino acids. CDR1 and CDR2 (germline): ENHRY, SYGVKD. The CDR3 DNA reads as TGTGCCATCAGTGACGCGGCGGGGGAACAAGAGACCCAGTACTTC. This translates into CAISDAAGEQETQYF.

V gene TRBV2 combines with J gene TRBJ1-3; 7 positions match TRBD1. CDR1 SNHLY and CDR2 FYNNEI come from the germline V gene. The trim removed 6 bases at V and 7 bases at J, leaving 6 bases unmatched. The CDR3 is 13 residues long. CDR3 sequence (DNA): TGTGCCAGCAGGCAGGGACAGTGGAACACCATATATTTT. Protein product: CASRQGQWNTIYF. Full variable domain (rest looked up from reference TRBV2 and TRBJ1-3): EPEVTQTPSHQVTQMGQEVILRCVPISNHLYFYWYRQILGQKVEFLVSFYNNEISEKSEIFDDQFSVERPDGSNFTLKIRSTKLEDSAMYFCASRQGQWNTIYFGEGSWLTVV.

The V gene is TRBV9, the J gene TRBJ2-2, with D unresolved. The CDR3 consists of 14 residues. Per the germline V gene, CDR1 is SGDLS and CDR2 is YYNGEE. V gave up 0 bases and J gave up 4 bases, with 7 bases separating them. The CDR3 here is CASSVVSTTGELFF. CDR3 bases: TGTGCCAGCAGCGTAGTATCGACCACCGGGGAGCTGTTTTTT.

V usage is TRBV3-1 (or the pseudogene TRBV3-2) and J usage is TRBJ2-5; D is undetermined. CDR1 and CDR2 (germline): LGHDT, YNNKEL (reference sequence). Between the trimmed V and J ends, which lost 5 bases and 4 bases, there was a span of 11 bases. The CDR3 contains 13 residues. This CDR3 reads CASSFHPGETQYF. The CDR3 bases are TGTGCCAGCAGCTTTCACCCCGGAGAGACCCAGTACTTC.

The rearrangement links TRBV25-1 to TRBJ1-2; perhaps TRBD1 as D (6 bases). V shed 2 bases and J shed 7 bases, with 14 bases lying between them. The CDR3 totals 14 residues. The germline CDR1 and CDR2 sequences are MGHDK and SYGVNS. The CDR3 region is CASSEVLQGGGYTF. The CDR3 DNA reads TGTGCCAGCAGTGAAGTATTACAGGGAGGTGGCTACACCTTC.

This clone was counted only a few times. The V and J genes are TRBV7-6 and TRBJ1-5; the D is unclear. The CDR3 spans 16 residues. Between the trimmed V and J ends, which lost 4 bases and 0 bases, there was a span of 13 bases. The germline gives CDR1 SGHVS, CDR2 FNYEAQ. CDR3 residues: CASSSMEGYSNQPQHF. CDR3 nucleotides: TGTGCCAGCAGCTCCATGGAGGGATATAGCAATCAGCCCCAGCATTTT.

CDR3 amino acids: CAIGSTSGQETQYF. CDR3 DNA: TGTGCCATCGGATCGACTAGCGGCCAAGAGACCCAGTACTTC. The rearrangement links TRBV10-3 to TRBJ2-5; 9 positions agree with TRBD2. This CDR3 contains 14 residues. Germline V lookup: CDR1 ENHRY, CDR2 SYGVKD. V shed 8 bases, J shed 1 base, and the junction held 5 bases outside the gene matches.

This sequence joins TRBV4-3 and TRBJ1-2, with TRBD1 as a possible D gene (6 bases). This CDR3 is 16 amino acids long. V shed 1 base and J shed 2 bases, with 14 bases lying between them. CDR1 is LGHNA, CDR2 YSLEER, per germline. CDR3 coding DNA: TGCGCCAGCAGCCAAGCGTACAGGGAGGACAACTATGGCTACACCTTC. This gives the protein CASSQAYREDNYGYTF.

The V call is TRBV7-2, the J call TRBJ2-5; D possibly matches TRBD1 or TRBD2 (5 bases each). Germline V CDR1 and CDR2: SGHTA, FQGNSA. Trimming left V 5 bases short and J 3 bases short, with 13 bases between. The CDR3 has 14 residues. CDR3: CASSPRGVKETQYF. In nucleotides, the CDR3 is TGTGCCAGCAGCCCGAGGGGAGTTAAAGAGACCCAGTACTTC. The whole variable domain, filled in from reference TRBV7-2 and TRBJ2-5, reads GAGVSQSPSNKVTEKGKDVELRCDPISGHTALYWYRQSLGQGLEFLIYFQGNSAPDKSGLPSDRFSAERTGGSVSTLTIQRTQQEDSAVYLCASSPRGVKETQYFGPGTRLLVL.

This clone has a single count. The rearrangement joins TRBV7-9 to TRBJ2-1; 7 bases line up with TRBD2. Per germline, CDR1 SEHNR and CDR2 FQNEAQ (reference sequence). Trimming removed 2 bases from V and 1 base from J; junction bases left unmatched: 5. The CDR3 consists of 16 residues. CDR3 sequence (DNA): TGTGCCAGCAGCTTAACTAGCGCCGATTCCTACAATGAGCAGTTCTTC. Residues: CASSLTSADSYNEQFF.

V is TRBV3-1 (or the pseudogene TRBV3-2) and J is TRBJ1-2; 7 bases line up with TRBD1. This CDR3 region has 14 residues. CDR1 is LGHDT, CDR2 YNNKEL, per germline (reference sequence). J was trimmed by 1 base and V by 4 bases; bases with no gene match: 3. This CDR3 reads CASSPTGDNYGYTF. CDR3 sequence (DNA): TGTGCCAGCAGCCCCACAGGGGATAACTATGGCTACACCTTC.

J is TRBJ2-2 and V is TRBV7-9; perhaps TRBD1 as D (5 bases). The CDR3 contains 13 residues. Germline CDR1 and CDR2: SEHNR and FQNEAQ (reference sequence). Trimming removed 2 bases from V and 5 bases from J, with 6 bases in between. CDR3 in DNA: TGTGCCAGCAGCTTAAGGGGTACCGGGGAGCTGTTTTTT. This sequence encodes CASSLRGTGELFF.

CDR3 amino acids: CASSLAAAQGKNEQFF. CDR3 nucleotide sequence: TGTGCCAGCAGCTTAGCCGCCGCACAGGGAAAGAATGAGCAGTTCTTC. This rearrangement joins TRBV7-6 to TRBJ2-1, with D perhaps matching TRBD1 (6 bases). There are 16 residues in the CDR3. Trimming took 0 bases from V and 7 from J, leaving 16 bases between them. Germline assignment: CDR1 SGHVS and CDR2 FNYEAQ.

The chain uses TRBV7-2 and TRBJ1-2; 8 bases are shared with TRBD1. V was clipped by 5 bases and J by 4 bases; unmatched bases: 6. The CDR3 extends over 14 amino acids. Germline V lookup: CDR1 SGHTA, CDR2 FQGNSA. The CDR3 spells CASSLQGGPYGYTF. Here the CDR3 DNA reads TGTGCCAGCAGCCTACAGGGGGGCCCCTATGGCTACACCTTC. Full variable domain (outside the CDR3, taken from reference TRBV7-2 and TRBJ1-2): GAGVSQSPSNKVTEKGKDVELRCDPISGHTALYWYRQSLGQGLEFLIYFQGNSAPDKSGLPSDRFSAERTGGSVSTLTIQRTQQEDSAVYLCASSLQGGPYGYTFGSGTRLTVV.

V is TRBV15 and J is TRBJ1-5; D not resolved. The CDR3 has 13 amino acids. Germline lookup yields CDR1 LNHNV and CDR2 YYDKDF (reference sequence). Between the trimmed V and J ends, which lost 4 bases and 3 bases, there was a span of 7 bases. For the CDR3, the DNA is TGTGCCACCAGCAATGGCCTCAATCAGCCCCAGCATTTT. Its protein is CATSNGLNQPQHF.

V gene TRBV5-3 combines with J gene TRBJ2-1; 11 bases map to TRBD2. TRBV5-3 is an ORF, with its function uncertain. Trimming at V came to 4 bases and at J to 6 bases, leaving 9 bases not matched to a gene. The CDR3 consists of 16 residues. The DNA of the CDR3 is TGTGCCAGAAGCGTAAATACTAGCGGGAGCTTCAATGAGCAGTTCTTC. As protein: CARSVNTSGSFNEQFF.

The V gene is TRBV18, the J gene TRBJ2-1, with 10 positions matching TRBD2. Germline trimming cut 4 bases from V and 8 bases from J; bases unmatched to any gene: 14. Per germline, CDR1 KGHSH and CDR2 LQKENI. The CDR3 extends over 17 amino acids. The CDR3 DNA reads as TGTGCCAGCTCACTGCTTAAAACAAGCGGGAGGGTCGATGAGCAGTTCTTC. Encoded protein: CASSLLKTSGRVDEQFF.

This chain connects TRBV6-5 to TRBJ2-3, with D hard to call. The CDR3 is made up of 11 amino acids. Germline values: CDR1 MNHEY, CDR2 SVGAGI. The V end was cut by 6 bases, the J end by 0 bases, with 1 base between. The CDR3 protein is CASRSTDTQYF. CDR3 nucleotides: TGTGCCAGCAGGAGCACAGATACGCAGTATTTT.

The genes are TRBV24-1 and TRBJ1-2, with 7 bases that match TRBD1. The V and J ends lost 4 bases and 4 bases, in that order; junction bases with no gene match: 5. The germline V gene has CDR1 KGHDR and CDR2 SFDVKD. The CDR3 runs 14 residues. Here the CDR3 reads CATSDQDRFYGYTF. Written as DNA, the CDR3 is TGTGCCACCAGTGACCAGGACAGGTTCTATGGCTACACCTTC.